This TCR beta chain was recorded in a study of blood T cell repertoires in COVID-19. Background on the study: Sources were T cells, B-cell-depleted T cells, or PBMCs; the material itself was cDNA or gDNA.

Repertoires were generated with immunoSEQ multiplex PCR, while TCRdb's copy carries only in-frame clones and drops some. Of 170,000 or so clones listed, roughly 88% were seen once; the top ten hold 9% to 10%. Recruitment covered about two dozen US areas and drew participants whose ages spanned about 18 to 95 years. Participants' own reports of clinical history determined their cohort assignment. Resolution of symptoms, clearance, or two negative PCRs was present in recovered Cohort 3 donors. This CDR3 has 14 amino acids. V was pared by 2 bases and J by 4 bases, with 4 bases of the junction left unmatched. Germline V gene sequence: CDR1 SGHAT, CDR2 FQNNGV.

The sequence was collected from a young woman who had recovered from COVID-19. The sample comprised PBMCs or T cells enriched from blood (not recorded which). This chain uses TRBV11-2 with TRBJ1-1, with TRBD1 matching over 7 bases. CDR3 nucleotides: TGTGCCAGCAGCTTAAACAGGGGATCCACTGAAGCTTTCTTT. It encodes CASSLNRGSTEAFF.